The rows below give T cell receptor beta chains drawn from one sample of a study of T cells in Graves' hyperthyroidism and ophthalmopathy. TCRdb passed the multiplex PCR reads through MiXCR, listing each CDR3 protein once. The data contain fewer than 650,000 distinct CDR3 sequences, 40% to 50% of them seen just once; the ten biggest clones take up around two fifths. Sample: peripheral blood or thyroid tissue (not recorded which). The receptor source for this set is an adult woman with Graves' disease, either hyperthyroidism or ophthalmopathy (not recorded which). CDR3s include the opening cysteine and the closing phenylalanine or tryptophan. The order of the fields is D gene, V gene, clone size, J gene, CDR3 protein, CDR3 DNA. A D gene is named only where the DNA matches it firmly. Clone size is shown for a subset of rows, as once, few, many or a class of expanded clone.

D: .
V: TRBV29-1
size: once
J: TRBJ2-7
CDR3: CSVVVRDPSYEQYF
DNA: TGCAGCGTTGTCGTCCGGGATCCGTCCTACGAGCAGTACTTC

D: TRBD1
V: TRBV10-3
size: few
J: TRBJ2-7
CDR3: CAISEGTVRVYYEQYF
DNA: TGTGCCATCAGTGAGGGGACAGTACGAGTGTACTACGAGCAGTACTTC

D: .
V: TRBV9
size: many
J: TRBJ2-5
CDR3: CASSPSDSRGETQYF
DNA: TGTGCCAGCAGCCCTTCGGACTCTAGGGGGGAGACCCAGTACTTC

D: TRBD1
V: TRBV20-1
size: .
J: TRBJ1-3
CDR3: CSAREQGATGNTIYF
DNA: TGCAGTGCTAGGGAACAGGGGGCTACTGGAAACACCATATATTTT

D: TRBD1
V: TRBV14
size: .
J: TRBJ2-6
CDR3: CASSQDLVRDRGSGANVLTF
DNA: TGTGCCAGCAGCCAAGATCTGGTCCGGGACAGGGGCTCTGGGGCCAACGTCCTGACTTTC

D: .
V: TRBV11-2
size: .
J: TRBJ2-1
CDR3: CASSLRRDYNEQFF
DNA: TGTGCCAGCAGCTTACGGCGGGACTACAATGAGCAGTTCTTC

D: .
V: TRBV7-9
size: .
J: TRBJ2-7
CDR3: CASRAVGSSYEQYF
DNA: TGTGCCAGCAGGGCTGTTGGGAGCTCCTACGAGCAGTACTTC

D: .
V: TRBV11-2
size: .
J: TRBJ1-4
CDR3: CASSLNDEKLFF
DNA: TGTGCCAGCAGCTTGAACGACGAAAAACTGTTTTTT

D: TRBD2
V: TRBV29-1
size: many
J: TRBJ2-2
CDR3: CSAGGLAGNTGELFF
DNA: TGCAGCGCCGGGGGGCTAGCGGGAAACACCGGGGAGCTGTTTTTT

D: TRBD1
V: TRBV11-3
size: once
J: TRBJ2-2
CDR3: CASSDRGQGGELFF
DNA: TGTGCCAGTAGCGACAGGGGGCAAGGCGGGGAGCTGTTTTTT

D: .
V: TRBV5-1
size: many
J: TRBJ2-5
CDR3: CASSVAIQETQYF
DNA: TGCGCCAGCAGTGTCGCGATCCAAGAGACCCAGTACTTC

D: TRBD1
V: TRBV7-3
size: few
J: TRBJ2-6
CDR3: CASSFTGAGANVLTF
DNA: TGTGCCAGCAGCTTCACAGGGGCTGGGGCCAACGTCCTGACTTTC

D: TRBD1
V: TRBV10-3
size: once
J: TRBJ2-5
CDR3: CAISERLSPQGVGAGETQYF
DNA: TGTGCCATCAGTGAGCGGTTATCGCCACAGGGGGTGGGAGCGGGAGAGACCCAGTACTTC

D: .
V: TRBV12-3/TRBV12-4
size: many
J: TRBJ2-5
CDR3: CASSFRASQETQYF
DNA: TGTGCCAGCAGTTTTCGAGCGTCCCAAGAGACCCAGTACTTC

D: .
V: TRBV11-2
size: many
J: TRBJ2-2
CDR3: CASSQVGTGELFF
DNA: TGTGCCAGCAGCCAAGTCGGAACCGGGGAGCTGTTTTTT

D: .
V: TRBV5-1
size: .
J: TRBJ1-2
CDR3: CASRPDSPRGYTF
DNA: TGCGCCAGCAGACCCGACAGTCCTCGGGGCTACACCTTC

D: .
V: TRBV10-3
size: .
J: TRBJ2-7
CDR3: CSVVMTETYEQYF
DNA: TGCAGCGTGGTCATGACAGAAACCTACGAGCAGTACTTC

D: .
V: TRBV29-1
size: .
J: TRBJ2-5
CDR3: CSVIGGRPTSQETQYF
DNA: TGCAGCGTAATTGGGGGCAGGCCTACCTCACAAGAGACCCAGTACTTC

D: .
V: TRBV29-1
size: few
J: TRBJ2-7
CDR3: CSSEGGTIYEQYF
DNA: TGCAGCAGTGAAGGGGGGACCATCTACGAGCAGTACTTC

D: .
V: TRBV20-1
size: .
J: TRBJ2-6
CDR3: CSGTSGANVLTF
DNA: TGCAGCGGGACCTCGGGGGCCAACGTCCTGACTTTC